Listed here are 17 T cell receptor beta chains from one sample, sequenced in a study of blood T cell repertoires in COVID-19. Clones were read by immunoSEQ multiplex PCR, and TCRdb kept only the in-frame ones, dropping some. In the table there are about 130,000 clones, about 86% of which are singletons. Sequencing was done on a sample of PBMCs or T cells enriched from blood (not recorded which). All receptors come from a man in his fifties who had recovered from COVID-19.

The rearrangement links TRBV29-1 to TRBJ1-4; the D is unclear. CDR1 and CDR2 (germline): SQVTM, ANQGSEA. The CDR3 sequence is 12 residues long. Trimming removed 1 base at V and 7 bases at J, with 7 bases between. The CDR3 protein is CSVEVLGEKLFF. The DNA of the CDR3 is TGCAGCGTTGAAGTACTTGGTGAAAAACTGTTTTTT.

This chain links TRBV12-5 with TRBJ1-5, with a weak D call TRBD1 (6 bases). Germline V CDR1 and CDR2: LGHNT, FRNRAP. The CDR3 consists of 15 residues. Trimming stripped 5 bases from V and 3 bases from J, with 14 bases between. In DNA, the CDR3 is TGTGCTAGTGGTCCTCCGACAGGTTCCAATCAGCCCCAGCATTTT. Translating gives CASGPPTGSNQPQHF.

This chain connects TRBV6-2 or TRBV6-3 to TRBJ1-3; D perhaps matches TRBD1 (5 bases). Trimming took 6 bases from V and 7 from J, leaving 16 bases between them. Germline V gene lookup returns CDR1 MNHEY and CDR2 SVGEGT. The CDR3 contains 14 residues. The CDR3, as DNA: TGTGCCAGCAGCCAACCGGGACTCGGGAACACCATATATTTT. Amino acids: CASSQPGLGNTIYF.

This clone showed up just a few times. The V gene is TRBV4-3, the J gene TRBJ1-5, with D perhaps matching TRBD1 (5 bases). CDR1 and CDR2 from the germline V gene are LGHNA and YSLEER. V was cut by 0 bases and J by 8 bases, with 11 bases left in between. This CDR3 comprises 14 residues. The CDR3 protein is CASSQDPGKKPQHF. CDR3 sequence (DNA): TGCGCCAGCAGCCAAGACCCAGGGAAAAAGCCCCAGCATTTT.

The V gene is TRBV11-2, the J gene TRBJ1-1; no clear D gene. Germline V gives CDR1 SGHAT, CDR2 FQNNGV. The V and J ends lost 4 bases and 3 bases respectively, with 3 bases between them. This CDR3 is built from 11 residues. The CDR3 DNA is TGTGCCAGCAGCTCGGACACTGAAGCTTTCTTT. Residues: CASSSDTEAFF.

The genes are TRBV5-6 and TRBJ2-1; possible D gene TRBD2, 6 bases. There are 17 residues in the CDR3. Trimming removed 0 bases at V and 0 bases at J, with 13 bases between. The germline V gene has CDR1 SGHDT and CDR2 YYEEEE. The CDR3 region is CASSLVGETSSYNEQFF. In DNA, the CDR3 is TGTGCCAGCAGCTTGGTGGGGGAGACTAGCTCCTACAATGAGCAGTTCTTC.

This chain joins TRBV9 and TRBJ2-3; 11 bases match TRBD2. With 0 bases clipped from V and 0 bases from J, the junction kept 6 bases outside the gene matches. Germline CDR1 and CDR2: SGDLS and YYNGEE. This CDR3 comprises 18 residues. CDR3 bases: TGTGCCAGCAGCGTAGGGATAGCGGGGGGGCCTAGCACAGATACGCAGTATTTT. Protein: CASSVGIAGGPSTDTQYF.

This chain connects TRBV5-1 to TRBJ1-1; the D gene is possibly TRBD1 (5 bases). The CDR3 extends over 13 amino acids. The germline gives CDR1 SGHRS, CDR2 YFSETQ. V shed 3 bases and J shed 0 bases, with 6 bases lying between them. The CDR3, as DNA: TGCGCCAGCAGCTCAGGGTTGAACACTGAAGCTTTCTTT. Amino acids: CASSSGLNTEAFF.

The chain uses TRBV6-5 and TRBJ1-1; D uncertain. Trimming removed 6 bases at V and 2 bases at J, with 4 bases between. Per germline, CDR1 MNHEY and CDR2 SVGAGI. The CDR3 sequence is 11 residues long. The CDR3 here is CASRINTEAFF. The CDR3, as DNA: TGTGCCAGCAGAATAAACACTGAAGCTTTCTTT.

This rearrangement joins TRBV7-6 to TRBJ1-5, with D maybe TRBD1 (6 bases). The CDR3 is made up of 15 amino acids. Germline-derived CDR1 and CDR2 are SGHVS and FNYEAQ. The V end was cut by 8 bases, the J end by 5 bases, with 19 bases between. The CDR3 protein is CASDEGGKAHQPQHF. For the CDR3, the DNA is TGTGCCAGCGACGAGGGGGGGAAAGCCCATCAGCCCCAGCATTTT.

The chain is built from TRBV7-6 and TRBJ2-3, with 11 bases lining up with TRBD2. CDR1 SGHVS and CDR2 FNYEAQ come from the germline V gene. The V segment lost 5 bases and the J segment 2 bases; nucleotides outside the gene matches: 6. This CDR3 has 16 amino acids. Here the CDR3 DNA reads TGTGCCAGCAGCGCCCGACTAGCGGGGATCACAGATACGCAGTATTTT. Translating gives CASSARLAGITDTQYF. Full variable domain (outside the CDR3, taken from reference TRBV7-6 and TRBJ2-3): GAGVSQSPRYKVTKRGQDVALRCDPISGHVSLYWYRQALGQGPEFLTYFNYEAQQDKSGLPNDRFSAERPEGSISTLTIQRTEQRDSAMYRCASSARLAGITDTQYFGPGTRLTVL.

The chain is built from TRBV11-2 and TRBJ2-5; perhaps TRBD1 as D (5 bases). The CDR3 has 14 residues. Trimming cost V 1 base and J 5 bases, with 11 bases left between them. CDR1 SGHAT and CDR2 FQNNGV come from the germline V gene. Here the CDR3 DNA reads TGTGCCAGCAGCTTAGCTTCAGGGATGGAGACCCAGTACTTC. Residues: CASSLASGMETQYF.

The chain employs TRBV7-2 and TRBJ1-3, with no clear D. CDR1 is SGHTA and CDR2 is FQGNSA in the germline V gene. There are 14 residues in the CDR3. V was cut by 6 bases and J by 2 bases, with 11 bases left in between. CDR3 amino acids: CASREVGAGNTIYF. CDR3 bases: TGTGCCAGCAGAGAGGTCGGGGCTGGAAACACCATATATTTT.

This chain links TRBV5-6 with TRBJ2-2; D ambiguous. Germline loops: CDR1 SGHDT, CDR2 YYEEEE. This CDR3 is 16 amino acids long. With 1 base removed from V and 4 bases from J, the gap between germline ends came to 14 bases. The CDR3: CASSLWANTATGELFF. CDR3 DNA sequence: TGTGCCAGCAGCTTGTGGGCTAACACGGCCACCGGGGAGCTGTTTTTT.

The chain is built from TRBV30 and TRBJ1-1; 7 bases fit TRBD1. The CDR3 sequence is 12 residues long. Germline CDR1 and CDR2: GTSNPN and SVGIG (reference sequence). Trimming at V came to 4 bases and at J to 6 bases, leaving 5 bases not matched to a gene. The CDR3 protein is CAWIQGWAEAFF. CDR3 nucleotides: TGTGCCTGGATACAGGGGTGGGCTGAAGCTTTCTTT. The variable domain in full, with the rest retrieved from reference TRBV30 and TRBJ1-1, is SQTIHQWPATLVQPVGSPLSLECTVEGTSNPNLYWYRQAAGRGLQLLFYSVGIGQISSEVPQNLSASRPQDRQFILSSKKLLLSDSGFYLCAWIQGWAEAFFGQGTRLTVV.

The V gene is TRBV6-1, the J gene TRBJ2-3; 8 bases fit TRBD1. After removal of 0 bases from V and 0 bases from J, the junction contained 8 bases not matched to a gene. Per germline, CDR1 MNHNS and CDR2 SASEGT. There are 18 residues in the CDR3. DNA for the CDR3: TGTGCCAGCAGTGAAGCTCCATTGGGGACAGGTAGCACAGATACGCAGTATTTT. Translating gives CASSEAPLGTGSTDTQYF.

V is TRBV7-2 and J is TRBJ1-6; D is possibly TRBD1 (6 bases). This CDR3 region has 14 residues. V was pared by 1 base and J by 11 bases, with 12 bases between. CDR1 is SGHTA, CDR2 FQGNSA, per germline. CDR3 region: CASSLGVGGAPLHF. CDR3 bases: TGTGCCAGCAGCTTAGGGGTAGGGGGGGCACCCCTCCACTTT. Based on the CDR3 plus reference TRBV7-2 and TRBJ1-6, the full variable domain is GAGVSQSPSNKVTEKGKDVELRCDPISGHTALYWYRQSLGQGLEFLIYFQGNSAPDKSGLPSDRFSAERTGGSVSTLTIQRTQQEDSAVYLCASSLGVGGAPLHFGNGTRLTVT.